The clone carrying this T cell receptor (beta chain) is medium-sized within its sample. Its matching antigen is unknown. TCRdb re-clonotyped the PCR reads through MiXCR. This table has about 20,000 clones, approximately 15% appearing once. The record originates from a study of metastatic and nonmetastatic thyroid tumors. General study results and limits: Malignant tumors reportedly showed significantly higher TCR beta diversity than benign nodules in both blood and tumor.

Each patient went into thyroid surgery without having received any treatment. The sample consisted of blood. This TCR was sampled from a female donor with papillary thyroid cancer or a benign thyroid nodule (not recorded which). Some clones in this sample may be carry-over from other donors' samples.

Written as DNA, the CDR3 is TGTGCCAGCAGTGACTCGAGCGAGCAGTACTTC. Protein: CASSDSSEQYF. This sequence joins TRBV6-4 and TRBJ2-7; no definite D call. The CDR3 has 11 amino acids. V lost 0 bases, J lost 6 bases, and 3 bases lay in between. The V gene's germline CDR1 is MRHNA and CDR2 SNTAGT.